These 31 T cell receptor beta chains originate from one sample sequenced in a study of T cell repertoires in cytomegalovirus infection. TCRdb re-derived calls from the reads in MiXCR, one entry per CDR3 protein. Of more than 650,000 distinct CDR3 sequences in the sample, about a third are singletons; the top ten hold 2.5% to 3.5%. Input material: PBMCs. The receptors come from a human donor in good health (CMV status not recorded). Some clones in this sample may be carry-over from other donors' samples.

The chain recombines TRBV27 with TRBJ1-6, with 10 bases that match TRBD1. There are 14 residues in the CDR3. Germline CDR1 and CDR2: MNHEY and SMNVEV (reference sequence). V trimming: 7 bases; J trimming: 17 bases; junction bases outside the gene matches: 14. The CDR3 sequence: CASTVFPGQGPFHF. CDR3 nucleotides: TGTGCCAGCACCGTCTTCCCGGGACAGGGGCCCTTCCACTTT.

This clonotype was observed a handful of times. The V gene is TRBV28, the J gene TRBJ1-2; 7 bases are shared with TRBD1. V shed 6 bases and J 6 bases; nucleotides not matched to a gene: 13. This CDR3 has 15 residues. The germline CDR1 and CDR2 sequences are MDHEN and SYDVKM. The CDR3 DNA reads as TGTGCCAGCAGCCCCCTCGGGACAGCCCAAAATGGCTACACCTTC. As protein: CASSPLGTAQNGYTF.

This chain connects TRBV4-2 to TRBJ2-2, with 10 bases identical to TRBD2. Germline V lookup: CDR1 LGHNA, CDR2 YNFKEQ. The CDR3 has 16 residues. With V trimmed by 3 bases and J by 1 base, 2 bases remained unmatched. The DNA for the CDR3 is TGTGCCAGCAGCCACCTAGCGGGGGAGAACACCGGGGAGCTGTTTTTT. Translating gives CASSHLAGENTGELFF.

The chain employs TRBV7-4 and TRBJ2-3; 10 positions match TRBD2. The CDR3 is made up of 17 amino acids. Germline assignment: CDR1 SGHVT and CDR2 SQSDAQ. With 2 bases clipped from V and 6 bases from J, the junction kept 11 bases outside the gene matches. The CDR3 bases are TGTGCCAGCAGCTTACCATCGAAGCGGGAGGGCCCGGATACGCAGTATTTT. Translating it yields CASSLPSKREGPDTQYF.

This clonotype has a count of ten or more. This rearrangement joins TRBV28 to TRBJ1-1; the match to TRBD1 covers 9 bases. The germline gives CDR1 MDHEN, CDR2 SYDVKM. The CDR3 runs 13 residues. V trimming: 5 bases; J trimming: 10 bases; junction bases outside the gene matches: 8. CDR3 region: CASSRDRASAAFF. The CDR3 DNA reads TGTGCCAGCAGTCGGGACAGGGCCAGCGCAGCTTTCTTT.

The sample holds a few counts of this clonotype. V usage is TRBV28 and J usage is TRBJ2-4; D gene unclear. The CDR3 has 10 residues. Trimming removed 7 bases from V and 2 bases from J, with 0 bases in between. The V gene's germline CDR1 is MDHEN and CDR2 SYDVKM. CDR3 in amino acids: CASTKNIQYF. The CDR3, as DNA: TGTGCCAGCACCAAAAACATTCAGTACTTC.

As to this clonotype: Given a much more abundant clone one base away, this may be a read error. The J gene is TRBJ2-1, the V gene TRBV4-1; weak D call: TRBD2 (5 bases). The V gene lost 1 base and the J gene lost 4 bases, with 20 bases spanning the gap. The germline gives CDR1 MGHRA, CDR2 YSYEKL. The CDR3 contains 18 residues. The CDR3 DNA follows: TGCGCCAGCAGCCAAGTACTCACGGGGAACACTCGATACAATGAGCAGTTCTTC. It yields the protein CASSQVLTGNTRYNEQFF.

The chain employs TRBV7-9 and TRBJ2-7, with D unclear. The CDR3 has 13 amino acids. V was shortened by 7 bases and J by 6 bases, with 16 bases between the two germline ends. Germline V gene data show CDR1 as SEHNR and CDR2 as FQNEAQ (reference sequence). The CDR3 is CASIPGTPAEQYF. The CDR3 DNA is TGTGCCAGCATCCCAGGCACTCCGGCCGAGCAGTACTTC. Full variable domain (rest looked up from reference TRBV7-9 and TRBJ2-7): DTGVSQNPRHKITKRGQNVTFRCDPISEHNRLYWYRQTLGQGPEFLTYFQNEAQLEKSRLLSDRFSAERPKGSFSTLEIQRTEQGDSAMYLCASIPGTPAEQYFGPGTRLTVT.

In regard to this clonotype: This likely comes from a read error, as the CDR3 has no conserved phenylalanine or tryptophan at its end. The chain couples TRBV28 to TRBJ1-4, with unresolved D. V was cut by 7 bases and J by 7 bases, with 16 bases left in between. The CDR3 length is 14 residues. Germline V CDR1 and CDR2: MDHEN, SYDVKM. The CDR3 nucleotides read TGTGCCAGCATGGGAGGCTTTCCTGGTGAAAAACTGTTTTGT. Protein sequence: CASMGGFPGEKLFC.

This clonotype was seen a few times. This chain connects TRBV6-5 to TRBJ1-1, with TRBD1 as a possible D gene (6 bases). Germline CDR1 MNHEY, CDR2 SVGAGI. V lost 0 bases and J lost 7, with 12 bases in between. There are 14 residues in the CDR3. CDR3 sequence reads: CASSYSIWTDEAFF. Here the CDR3 DNA reads TGTGCCAGCAGTTACTCGATTTGGACAGATGAAGCTTTCTTT.

This clonotype was recorded a few times. This chain connects TRBV12-3 or TRBV12-4 to TRBJ1-2; 10 nucleotides line up with TRBD1. The CDR3 is 14 amino acids. V was pared by 5 bases and J by 8 bases, with 8 bases of the junction left unmatched. The CDR3 DNA sequence: TGTGCCAGCAGTCCACGACAGGGGGCTTGGGGCTACACCTTC. Translation: CASSPRQGAWGYTF.

The chain carries TRBV12-3 or TRBV12-4 and TRBJ1-6; D is perhaps TRBD1 (6 bases). The CDR3 has 14 amino acids. The V gene lost 5 bases and the J gene lost 9 bases, with 14 bases spanning the gap. The DNA for the CDR3 is TGTGCCAGCAGTCCCCAGGGGATGGGTTCACCCCTCCACTTT. Its protein product is CASSPQGMGSPLHF.

With respect to this clonotype: Likely a read error: the CDR3 ends without its conserved phenylalanine or tryptophan. The chain has TRBV29-1 and TRBJ2-6; a possible D gene is TRBD1 (6 bases). CDR3 length: 17 residues. CDR1 and CDR2 from the germline V gene are SQVTM and ANQGSEA. Trimming took 5 bases from V and 4 from J, leaving 21 bases between them. DNA for the CDR3: TGCAGCGTTAAATCCGGGACACCCGCCTCCGGGGCCAACGTCCTGACTTTA. Amino acid sequence: CSVKSGTPASGANVLTL.

This clonotype was seen repeatedly, ten times or more. The genes are TRBV7-9 and TRBJ2-5; a possible D gene is TRBD1 (7 bases). From germline, CDR1 is SEHNR and CDR2 FQNEAQ (reference sequence). The CDR3 is 15 residues long. Trimming stripped 4 bases from V and 5 bases from J, with 17 bases between. CDR3 nucleotide sequence: TGTGCCAGCAGCTCCGACAGGGAGGCTTGGGAGACCCAGTACTTC. Translated, it gives CASSSDREAWETQYF.

The table lists this clonotype with a few counts. The CDR3 is CATWGVGNQPQHF. The CDR3 DNA sequence: TGTGCCACCTGGGGTGTGGGCAATCAGCCCCAGCATTTT. This chain connects TRBV28 to TRBJ1-5; the D is unclear. The germline V gene has CDR1 MDHEN and CDR2 SYDVKM. This CDR3 spans 13 amino acids. V shed 10 bases and J shed 2 bases, with 12 bases lying between them.

Remarks on this clonotype: A much larger clone lies one base from this, so it may be a read error. Lacking the conserved final phenylalanine or tryptophan, this CDR3 likely reflects a read error. J is TRBJ1-4 and V is TRBV7-2; TRBD1 agrees at 9 bases. CDR1 and CDR2 (germline): SGHTA, FQGNSA. The CDR3 contains 15 residues. The V segment lost 2 bases and the J segment 8 bases; nucleotides outside the gene matches: 6. The chain's CDR3 is CASSLQRGTGEKLFC. The CDR3 bases are TGTGCCAGCAGCTTACAACGGGGGACAGGGGAAAAACTGTTTTGT.

This clonotype came up a few times. This chain links TRBV11-2 with TRBJ2-1, with D maybe TRBD2 (5 bases). Deletions cut 1 base from V and 0 bases from J, with 10 bases between. Germline values: CDR1 SGHAT, CDR2 FQNNGV. The CDR3 runs 16 residues. Here the CDR3 reads CASSLVRGSSYNEQFF. CDR3 bases: TGTGCCAGCAGCTTAGTCCGGGGTAGCTCCTACAATGAGCAGTTCTTC.

The chain employs TRBV28 and TRBJ2-5, with a possible D match to TRBD1 (5 bases). CDR3 length: 16 amino acids. Trimming cost V 1 base and J 5 bases, with 17 bases left between them. Per germline, CDR1 MDHEN and CDR2 SYDVKM. This CDR3 is CASSLSPGNRRETQYF. The CDR3 coding sequence is TGTGCCAGCAGTTTATCCCCAGGGAATCGGCGGGAGACCCAGTACTTC.

The J gene is TRBJ1-6, the V gene TRBV6-9; 7 bases match TRBD1. Germline CDR1 reads MNHGY; CDR2 reads SVAAGI. V lost 4 bases to trimming and J lost 1 base; unmatched junction nucleotides: 7. The CDR3 is made up of 17 amino acids. The CDR3 coding sequence is TGTGCCAGCAGTTTCGGGACAGTCCAGTCCTATAATTCACCCCTCCACTTT. Its translation: CASSFGTVQSYNSPLHF.

This clonotype was seen a handful of times. The rearrangement links TRBV29-1 to TRBJ2-7; unclear D gene. The CDR3 runs to 12 residues. The V gene lost 4 bases and the J gene lost 3 bases, with 10 bases spanning the gap. Germline assignment: CDR1 SQVTM and CDR2 ANQGSEA. The CDR3, as DNA: TGCAGCGTTGTGATCAGCATCTACGAGCAGTACTTC. The encoded protein is CSVVISIYEQYF.

This clonotype was recorded many times. This chain joins TRBV12-3 or TRBV12-4 and TRBJ1-1, with no clear D. The CDR3 has 13 amino acids. The V end was cut by 6 bases, the J end by 11 bases, with 19 bases between. CDR3 DNA: TGTGCCAGCAGCCCGGGAAGGGCTGTTCCGGCTTTCTTT. This encodes CASSPGRAVPAFF.

The rearrangement uses TRBV4-1 and TRBJ2-7; D tentatively reads TRBD1 or TRBD2 (6 bases each). Germline V CDR1 and CDR2: MGHRA, YSYEKL. The CDR3 length is 14 residues. Trimming pared 0 bases from V and 6 bases from J, leaving 12 bases between. DNA of the CDR3: TGCGCCAGCAGCCAAGAACGGGGGCGCGGCGAGCAGTACTTC. This translates into CASSQERGRGEQYF.

The V call is TRBV28, the J call TRBJ1-2, with unresolved D. V gave up 5 bases and J gave up 3 bases, with 7 bases separating them. Germline V CDR1 and CDR2: MDHEN, SYDVKM. The CDR3 contains 12 residues. The CDR3 sequence: CASSAGDYGYTF. In DNA, the CDR3 is TGTGCCAGCAGTGCAGGAGACTATGGCTACACCTTC.

The chain recombines TRBV12-3 or TRBV12-4 with TRBJ1-6; D is unclear. CDR3 length: 12 residues. V lost 6 bases and J lost 9, with 9 bases in between. CDR3 loop: CASSLHRSPLHF. CDR3 coding DNA: TGTGCCAGCAGCCTACATCGTTCACCCCTCCACTTT.

As to this clonotype: Relative to the germline gene, one junction end is altered; a read error may explain this. The J gene is TRBJ1-4, the V gene TRBV12-3 or TRBV12-4; D is unresolved. This CDR3 has 15 residues. CDR3 residues: CAISLRATSLEKLFF. The DNA for the CDR3 is TGTGCCATCAGTCTCCGGGCCACTTCATTAGAAAAACTGTTTTTT.

This chain joins TRBV28 and TRBJ2-7; D is ambiguous. The germline gives CDR1 MDHEN, CDR2 SYDVKM. The V end was cut by 4 bases, the J end by 6 bases, with 19 bases between. The CDR3 runs to 15 residues. In nucleotides, the CDR3 is TGTGCCAGCAGTTCTCCGCCTAGAATTGTCCTCGAGCAGTACTTC. This encodes CASSSPPRIVLEQYF.

The table lists this clonotype with a few counts. The chain couples TRBV25-1 to TRBJ1-6; tentative D call: TRBD1 (5 bases). The V gene lost 9 bases and the J gene lost 12 bases, with 12 bases spanning the gap. Germline CDR1 and CDR2: MGHDK and SYGVNS. This CDR3 spans 11 amino acids. DNA for the CDR3: TGTGCCAGTACCGCTCAGGGACCCCTCCACTTT. Amino acid sequence: CASTAQGPLHF.

The chain is built from TRBV7-9 and TRBJ2-7; D might be TRBD1 (6 bases). This CDR3 spans 13 amino acids. V lost 4 bases to trimming and J lost 7 bases, with 14 bases between them. The germline gives CDR1 SEHNR, CDR2 FQNEAQ (reference sequence). The CDR3 sequence: CASSWTAREEQYF. The CDR3 DNA follows: TGTGCCAGCAGCTGGACAGCGAGGGAGGAGCAGTACTTC.

This clonotype was observed a few times. This chain uses TRBV4-1 with TRBJ1-5; D call uncertain. CDR1 and CDR2 (germline): MGHRA, YSYEKL. V lost 2 bases, J lost 4 bases, and 6 bases lay in between. This CDR3 is 13 amino acids long. CDR3 sequence: CASSQHWNQPQHF. CDR3 bases: TGCGCCAGCAGCCAACATTGGAATCAGCCCCAGCATTTT.

This clonotype has at least ten counts. The chain links TRBV7-2 to TRBJ1-1; D uncertain. Trimming took 6 bases from V and 6 from J, leaving 14 bases between them. The CDR3 spans 13 residues. Germline assignment: CDR1 SGHTA and CDR2 FQGNSA. The CDR3, as DNA: TGTGCCAGCAGAGTGAGTGGAGGGTCTGAAGCTTTCTTT. Its protein is CASRVSGGSEAFF.

V usage is TRBV7-3 and J usage is TRBJ2-3; the match to TRBD2 covers 15 bases. J was trimmed by 1 base and V by 3 bases; bases with no gene match: 20. Per germline, CDR1 SGHTA and CDR2 FQGTGA. This CDR3 spans 23 amino acids. CDR3 DNA: TGTGCCAGCAGCTTGAAGCCGGGACTAGCGGGGGGCCCTTCTCATCCTCGCACAGATACGCAGTATTTT. Translation: CASSLKPGLAGGPSHPRTDTQYF.